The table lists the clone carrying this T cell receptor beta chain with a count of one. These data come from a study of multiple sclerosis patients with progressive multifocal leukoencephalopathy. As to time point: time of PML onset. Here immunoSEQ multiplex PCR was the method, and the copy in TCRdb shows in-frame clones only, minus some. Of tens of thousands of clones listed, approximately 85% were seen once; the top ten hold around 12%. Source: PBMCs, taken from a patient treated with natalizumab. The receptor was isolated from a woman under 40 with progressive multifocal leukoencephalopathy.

CDR3 sequence (DNA): TGTGCCAGCAGCTTAGAAGCTGTCGGCTACAATGAGCAGTTCTTC. Its protein product is CASSLEAVGYNEQFF. The rearrangement links TRBV5-4 to TRBJ2-1; D is uncertain. The CDR3 contains 15 residues. Between the trimmed V and J ends, which lost 2 bases and 3 bases, there was a span of 12 bases. Looked up from germline, CDR1 is SGHNT and CDR2 is YYREEE (reference sequence).